This TCR beta chain was identified in a study of OX40 agonist ivuxolimab in advanced cancers. Overall study: Participants, approximately 83% male, averaged approximately 65 years of age, ranging from about 23 to 90. Study-wide findings and caveats: Both blood CD4+ and CD8+ T cells showed clonal growth by week 6 at 0.1 to 3.0 mg/kg. People who partly responded at 0.1-3.0 mg/kg had some of the least clonal expansion seen. Average numbers of expanded clones were greater in CD8+ T cells than in CD4+.

This clone came up once. What it recognizes is unknown. Profiled with immunoSEQ multiplex PCR; TCRdb holds only in-frame clones, not every one. The repertoire holds fewer than 85,000 clones, with over 70% as singletons. Germline-derived CDR1 and CDR2 are SNHLY and FYNNEI. V gave up 4 bases and J gave up 4 bases, with 13 bases separating them. This CDR3 contains 14 residues. This receptor was obtained from an adult with an advanced solid tumor such as melanoma, head and neck, liver or kidney cancer. The chain has TRBV2 and TRBJ1-2, with no clear D. The specimen comprised CD4+ or CD8+ T cells sorted from blood, sampled in a trial of the OX40 agonist ivuxolimab. Here the CDR3 reads CASSGLVTGYGYTF. The CDR3 DNA follows: TGTGCCAGCAGTGGTCTGGTAACGGGCTATGGCTACACCTTC.